This TCR beta chain was obtained from a study of shared clonotypes between healthy human individuals. Turning to the study itself: The donor pool was made up of two women and three men aged 18 to 49. General observations from the study: The four-donor shared clonotypes exceeded non-shared clonotypes in generation probability, with non-shared ones scoring lower.

V was clipped by 0 bases and J by 0 bases, with 7 bases between them. The CDR3 runs to 15 residues. Germline lookup yields CDR1 KGHSH and CDR2 LQKENI. Here immunoSEQ multiplex PCR was the method, and the copy in TCRdb shows in-frame clones only, minus some. The sample yields some 1 million clones, roughly 80% seen once. About this clone itself: The antigen is not known. Within the sample, other DNA sequences also encode this same CDR3.

The material sequenced was memory CD4+ T cells sorted from blood. Subset noted: CD45RA-negative fraction. The chain links TRBV18 to TRBJ2-3, with D perhaps TRBD2 (6 bases). The origin of this receptor is a young man in good health. CDR3 residues: CASSPPGGSTDTQYF. The CDR3 nucleotides read TGTGCCAGCTCACCACCGGGGGGTAGCACAGATACGCAGTATTTT.